The 14 T cell receptor beta chains given below trace back to one sample, sequenced in a study of cytomegalovirus exposure and HLA in healthy donors. The PCR made use of 60 Vbeta and 13 Jbeta primers. The repertoire was sequenced with immunoSEQ multiplex PCR; TCRdb's copy has only in-frame clones and lacks some. Counted here are 90,000 to 120,000 clones, about 81% occurring once; the ten biggest clones make up approximately 2.5%. What was sequenced was PBMCs. The receptor set was obtained from a man aged 30 to 39 in good health and CMV-seropositive.

The chain combines TRBV2 with TRBJ2-7; D perhaps matches TRBD1 (5 bases). Germline CDR1 is SNHLY and CDR2 is FYNNEI. The CDR3 is 14 residues long. Trimming took off 7 bases at V and 3 bases at J, with 16 bases between the two ends. The CDR3, as DNA: TGTGCCAGCAAAGTGGACAACTCCTACTACGAGCAGTACTTC. Translation: CASKVDNSYYEQYF.

The V call is TRBV27, the J call TRBJ2-5, with TRBD2 identical over 11 bases. The CDR3 runs 15 residues. CDR1 is MNHEY and CDR2 is SMNVEV in the germline V gene (reference sequence). V lost 3 bases and J lost 11; bases outside the gene matches: 11. The CDR3 region is CASSFVSGGAGEQYF. The CDR3, as DNA: TGTGCCAGCAGTTTCGTTAGCGGGGGGGCCGGGGAGCAGTACTTC.

The chain couples TRBV10-1 to TRBJ1-5; D gene uncertain. The CDR3 loop spans 13 amino acids. The V gene lost 9 bases and the J gene lost 3 bases, with 12 bases spanning the gap. From germline, CDR1 is WNHNN and CDR2 SYGVQD (reference sequence). The CDR3 coding sequence is TGCGCCAGACCAGACAAGTACAATCAGCCCCAGCATTTT. Translating gives CARPDKYNQPQHF.

V is TRBV7-8 and J is TRBJ1-2; 7 nucleotides align to TRBD1. Germline V gene sequence: CDR1 SGHVS, CDR2 FQNEAQ. The CDR3 runs to 15 residues. The trim removed 5 bases at V and 10 bases at J, leaving 16 bases unmatched. The CDR3 loop is CASSPLYTGQNIYTF. The CDR3 DNA reads TGTGCCAGCAGCCCCCTTTATACGGGACAGAACATCTACACCTTC.

This clone was observed once. The chain employs TRBV19 and TRBJ1-4; the D is unclear. CDR3 size: 15 residues. In germline, CDR1 is LNHDA, CDR2 SQIVND (reference sequence). The V and J ends lost 10 bases and 0 bases respectively, with 15 bases between them. The CDR3 reads CATMNGQATNEKLFF. The CDR3 DNA reads as TGTGCCACTATGAATGGTCAGGCAACTAATGAAAAACTGTTTTTT.

V gene TRBV27 combines with J gene TRBJ1-1; D is uncertain. This CDR3 is built from 13 residues. Trimming removed 3 bases from V and 1 base from J, with 6 bases in between. CDR1 and CDR2 (germline): MNHEY, SMNVEV (reference sequence). Here the CDR3 DNA reads TGTGCCAGCAGTTTTAACAGGAACACTGAAGCTTTCTTT. This encodes CASSFNRNTEAFF.

This clone was found a few times. This sequence joins TRBV6-5 and TRBJ2-7, with 9 bases identical to TRBD1. Germline lookup yields CDR1 MNHEY and CDR2 SVGAGI. The CDR3 runs 15 residues. The V gene end was trimmed by 0 bases and the J gene end by 6 bases; junction bases not matched to a gene: 6. Here the CDR3 reads CASSYSGQGTGEQYF. The CDR3 DNA reads as TGTGCCAGCAGTTACTCGGGACAGGGAACTGGCGAGCAGTACTTC.

The chain couples TRBV19 to TRBJ1-5; 7 bases align to TRBD1. The germline V gene has CDR1 LNHDA and CDR2 SQIVND (reference sequence). The CDR3 is 18 amino acids. Trimming took 7 bases from V and 0 from J; bases not matched to a gene: 15. Here the CDR3 reads CASTARLGGIYSNQPQHF. CDR3 DNA: TGTGCCAGTACCGCCCGTTTAGGGGGCATTTATAGCAATCAGCCCCAGCATTTT.

This chain joins TRBV10-1 and TRBJ1-1, with a tentative D call TRBD1 (5 bases). Trimming took 0 bases from V and 10 from J, leaving 12 bases between them. CDR1 and CDR2 (germline): WNHNN, SYGVQD (reference sequence). This CDR3 is built from 13 residues. The DNA for the CDR3 is TGCGCCAGCAGTGAGTCGGGACTGACTCGAGCTTTCTTT. Protein: CASSESGLTRAFF.

The rearrangement joins TRBV11-2 to TRBJ2-1, with TRBD2 as a possible D gene (6 bases). Deletions cut 3 bases from V and 0 bases from J, with 12 bases between. Germline CDR1 is SGHAT and CDR2 is FQNNGV. The CDR3 sequence is 16 residues long. DNA of the CDR3: TGTGCCAGCAGCTTCGGGGGTTCCTTCTCCTACAATGAGCAGTTCTTC. Its translation: CASSFGGSFSYNEQFF.

The rearrangement links TRBV6-5 to TRBJ2-7, with D hard to call. The CDR3 extends over 12 amino acids. CDR1 is MNHEY, CDR2 SVGAGI, per germline. V lost 2 bases to trimming and J lost 4 bases, with 6 bases between them. This chain's CDR3 is CASSYTGYEQYF. As DNA, the CDR3 is TGTGCCAGCAGTTACACCGGGTACGAGCAGTACTTC.

This chain uses TRBV10-2 with TRBJ2-7; 8 nucleotides align to TRBD1. Germline V gene data show CDR1 as WSHSY and CDR2 as SAAADI. V lost 4 bases and J lost 5; bases outside the gene matches: 7. The CDR3 sequence is 14 residues long. This CDR3 reads CASSGGQVKDEQYF. In DNA, the CDR3 is TGCGCCAGCAGTGGGGGACAGGTAAAGGACGAGCAGTACTTC.

The chain links TRBV6-1 to TRBJ2-7; 8 nucleotides line up with TRBD1. The V gene's germline CDR1 is MNHNS and CDR2 SASEGT. Trimming at V came to 3 bases and at J to 3 bases, leaving 4 bases not matched to a gene. This CDR3 is built from 14 residues. In DNA, the CDR3 is TGTGCCAGCAGTGATACTACAGGGGGCTACGAGCAGTACTTC. Amino acid sequence: CASSDTTGGYEQYF.

This clone occurred a few times. This sequence joins TRBV9 and TRBJ2-1, with 8 bases matching TRBD2. V shed 2 bases and J 8 bases; nucleotides not matched to a gene: 9. The germline gives CDR1 SGDLS, CDR2 YYNGEE. There are 15 residues in the CDR3. The CDR3 reads CASSVTSGPRDEQFF. CDR3 DNA: TGTGCCAGCAGCGTTACTAGCGGCCCTAGGGATGAGCAGTTCTTC.